This TCR beta chain comes out of a study of blood T cell repertoires in COVID-19. The wider study: Samples representing acute and convalescent COVID-19 were sourced from the United States, Italy and Spain. PBMCs, B-cell-depleted T cells, or T cells were the source of the cDNA or gDNA that made up the material.

As handled by the study authors: The authors estimated nucleated cell counts from reference gene primer amplification. Method: immunoSEQ multiplex PCR; TCRdb's copy keeps in-frame clones and lacks some. That table is the source of V, J and clone size, and D and trimming were worked out from the DNA. This table holds more than 200,000 clones, around four fifths found once. CDR3 length equals 18 residues. Trimming at V came to 1 base and at J to 5 bases, leaving 11 bases not matched to a gene. Germline CDR1 is SGHVS and CDR2 is FQNEAQ. Source material: peripheral blood. This sequence joins TRBV7-8 and TRBJ1-6; TRBD1 aligns across 7 bases. The sequence came from a man in his 60s with acute or convalescent COVID-19. The CDR3 DNA is TGTGCCAGCAGCTTAGGGCGACAATTCGGGACAGATAATTCACCCCTCCACTTT. Its translation is CASSLGRQFGTDNSPLHF.